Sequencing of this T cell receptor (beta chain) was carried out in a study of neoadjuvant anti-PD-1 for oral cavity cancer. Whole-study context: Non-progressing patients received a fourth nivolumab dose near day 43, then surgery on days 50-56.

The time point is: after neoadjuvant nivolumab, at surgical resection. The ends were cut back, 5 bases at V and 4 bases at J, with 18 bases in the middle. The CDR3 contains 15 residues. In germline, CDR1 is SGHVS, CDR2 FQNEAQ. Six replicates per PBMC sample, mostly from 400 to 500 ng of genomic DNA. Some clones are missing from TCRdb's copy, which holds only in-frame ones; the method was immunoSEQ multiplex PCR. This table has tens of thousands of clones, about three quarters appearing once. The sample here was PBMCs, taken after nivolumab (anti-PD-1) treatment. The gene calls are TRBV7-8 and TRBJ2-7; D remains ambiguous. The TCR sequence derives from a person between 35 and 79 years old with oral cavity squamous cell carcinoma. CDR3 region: CASSADTPTPYEQYF. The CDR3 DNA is TGTGCCAGCAGCGCGGATACGCCCACGCCGTACGAGCAGTACTTC.